This TCR beta chain was profiled in a study of human T cells and chemical hapten exposure. TCRdb ran MiXCR on the RACE reads and lists one entry per CDR3 protein. The sample lists about 90,000 distinct CDR3 sequences; approximately 11% were seen once. Time point: patch test 3, about 24 weeks after DPC sensitization. As to treatment: therapeutic diphenylcyclopropenone sensitization with weekly scalp DPC. This clonotype was observed many times. The source material was whole blood, sampled in connection with sensitization to the hapten diphenylcyclopropenone (DPC). This receptor was identified in a woman aged 25 to 39 with alopecia areata. Some clones in this sample may be carry-over from other donors' samples.

CDR3 nucleotides: TGCAGCGTTGAAGATTCAGGGGCGGGGAACACTGAAGCTTTCTTT. Residues: CSVEDSGAGNTEAFF. The chain couples TRBV29-1 to TRBJ1-1; maybe TRBD1 (6 bases). Germline-derived CDR1 and CDR2 are SQVTM and ANQGSEA. This CDR3 comprises 15 residues. V shed 0 bases and J shed 1 base, with 12 bases lying between them.